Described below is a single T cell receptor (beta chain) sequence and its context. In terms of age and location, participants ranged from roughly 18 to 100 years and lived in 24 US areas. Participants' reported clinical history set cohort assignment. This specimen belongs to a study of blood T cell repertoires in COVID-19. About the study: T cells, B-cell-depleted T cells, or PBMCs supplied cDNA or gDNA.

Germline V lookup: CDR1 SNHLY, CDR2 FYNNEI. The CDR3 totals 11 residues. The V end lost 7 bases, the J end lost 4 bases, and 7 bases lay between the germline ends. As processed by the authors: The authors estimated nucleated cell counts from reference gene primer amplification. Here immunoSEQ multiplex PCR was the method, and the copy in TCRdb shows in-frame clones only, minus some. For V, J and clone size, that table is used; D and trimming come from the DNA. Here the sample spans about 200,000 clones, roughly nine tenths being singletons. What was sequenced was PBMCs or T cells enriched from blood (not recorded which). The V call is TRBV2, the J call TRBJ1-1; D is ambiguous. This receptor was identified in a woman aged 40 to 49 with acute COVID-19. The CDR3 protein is CASTAGTEAFF. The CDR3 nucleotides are TGTGCCAGCACGGCAGGCACTGAAGCTTTCTTT.